This is a list of T cell receptor beta chains from one sample in a study of blood T cell repertoires in COVID-19. Clones were read by immunoSEQ multiplex PCR, and TCRdb kept only the in-frame ones, dropping some. The table includes approximately 110,000 clones, roughly nine tenths detected once. The sample taken for sequencing was peripheral blood. The receptors originated from a woman at least 80 years old with acute or convalescent COVID-19. The CDR3 runs from the conserved cysteine through the conserved F or W. D genes are given only for firm matches. Not every row has a clone size; where given, it reads once, few, many or a size class.

clone size,J gene,D gene,V gene,CDR3 protein,CDR3 DNA
once,TRBJ1-2,TRBD1,TRBV27,CASSLSGTGYHGYTF,TGTGCCAGCAGTTTATCGGGGACAGGGTATCATGGCTACACCTTC
.,TRBJ2-2,TRBD2,TRBV2,CASRPGTSGTGELFF,TGTGCCAGCAGACCCGGGACTAGCGGTACCGGGGAGCTGTTTTTT
.,TRBJ2-5,TRBD1,TRBV5-1,CASSDAQGAQETQYF,TGCGCCAGCAGCGACGCTCAGGGGGCGCAGGAGACCCAGTACTTC
.,TRBJ2-1,TRBD1,TRBV2,CASSEDRGPLSSYNEQFF,TGTGCCAGCAGTGAAGACAGGGGGCCCTTAAGCTCCTACAATGAGCAGTTCTTC
once,TRBJ2-5,TRBD2,TRBV5-6,CASSTGTSGGETQYF,TGTGCCAGCAGCACAGGGACTAGCGGGGGTGAGACCCAGTACTTC
.,TRBJ2-3,TRBD1,TRBV5-1,CASSLQGGTDTQYF,TGCGCCAGCAGTCTTCAGGGGGGCACAGATACGCAGTATTTT
.,TRBJ2-2,TRBD2,TRBV30,CAWRGLAGAFTGELFF,TGTGCCTGGAGAGGACTAGCGGGGGCGTTCACCGGGGAGCTGTTTTTT
.,TRBJ1-4,.,TRBV6-5,CASSFRTVPNNEKLFF,TGTGCCAGCAGTTTTCGGACAGTCCCCAATAATGAAAAACTGTTTTTT
.,TRBJ1-2,.,TRBV7-9,CASSLAENYGYTF,TGTGCCAGCAGCTTAGCGGAGAACTATGGCTACACCTTC
few,TRBJ1-2,.,TRBV18,CASSPDRNYGYTF,TGTGCCAGCTCACCGGACAGAAACTATGGCTACACCTTC
.,TRBJ1-2,TRBD1,TRBV10-3,CAISETGDYGYTF,TGTGCCATCAGTGAGACAGGGGACTATGGCTACACCTTC
once,TRBJ1-5,TRBD1,TRBV6-1,CASSEQGVGNQPQHF,TGTGCCAGCAGTGAACAGGGGGTCGGCAATCAGCCCCAGCATTTT
once,TRBJ2-4,TRBD2,TRBV7-2,CASSLAGLAGGPKNIQYF,TGTGCCAGCAGCTTAGCGGGGCTAGCGGGGGGGCCCAAAAACATTCAGTACTTC
.,TRBJ2-1,.,TRBV7-5,CARPFGLAGAGAYNEQFF,TGTGCCAGGCCCTTTGGACTAGCGGGGGCTGGAGCCTACAATGAGCAGTTCTTC
.,TRBJ2-1,TRBD2,TRBV27,CASSLFPSGGFSYNEQFF,TGTGCCAGCAGTTTATTCCCCAGCGGGGGGTTTTCCTACAATGAGCAGTTCTTC
.,TRBJ2-3,TRBD1,TRBV6-5,CASSYGQGPTDTQYF,TGTGCCAGCAGTTACGGACAGGGGCCCACAGATACGCAGTATTTT
.,TRBJ2-4,.,TRBV5-1,CASSYDRDFENIQYF,TGCGCCAGCAGCTATGACCGGGACTTTGAAAACATTCAGTACTTC
.,TRBJ1-6,TRBD1,TRBV5-6,CASSLEGTGWTMMNSPLHF,TGTGCCAGCAGCTTGGAAGGGACAGGGTGGACGATGATGAATTCACCCCTCCACTTT
.,TRBJ2-3,.,TRBV6-5,CASRADPPAADTQYF,TGTGCCAGCAGAGCGGACCCACCTGCTGCAGATACGCAGTATTTT
.,TRBJ2-3,.,TRBV2,CASSEGARGGTDTQYF,TGTGCCAGCAGTGAAGGGGCCCGTGGCGGCACAGATACGCAGTATTTT
once,TRBJ1-2,.,TRBV6-5,CASSFEGPRGDYGYTF,TGTGCCAGCAGTTTCGAGGGGCCCCGGGGGGACTATGGCTACACCTTC
.,TRBJ2-3,TRBD2,TRBV6-5,CASRVAGAITDTQYF,TGTGCCAGCAGAGTAGCGGGGGCAATAACAGATACGCAGTATTTT
.,TRBJ2-7,.,TRBV7-2,CASSLDGGLRYEQYF,TGTGCCAGCAGCCTAGACGGGGGTTTGAGGTACGAGCAGTACTTC
.,TRBJ1-4,.,TRBV6-5,CASSFLQGDYEKLFF,TGTGCCAGCAGCTTTCTTCAGGGTGATTATGAAAAACTGTTTTTT
.,TRBJ1-2,TRBD1,TRBV30,CAWVTDRGEDYGYTF,TGTGCCTGGGTCACAGACAGGGGAGAGGACTATGGCTACACCTTC
.,TRBJ2-2,TRBD1,TRBV5-6,CASSWGQGNTGELFF,TGTGCCAGCAGCTGGGGACAGGGGAACACCGGGGAGCTGTTTTTT
.,TRBJ1-1,TRBD1,TRBV7-9,CASSSTGGATEAFF,TGTGCCAGCAGCTCGACAGGGGGCGCGACTGAAGCTTTCTTT
.,TRBJ2-2,TRBD1,TRBV6-6,CASSSNRGAGELFF,TGTGCCAGCAGTTCCAACAGGGGGGCCGGGGAGCTGTTTTTT
.,TRBJ2-1,.,TRBV28,CASSWGGNEQFF,TGTGCCAGCAGTTGGGGAGGCAATGAGCAGTTCTTC
.,TRBJ2-5,TRBD1,TRBV29-1,CSVQGAETQYF,TGCAGCGTTCAGGGGGCGGAGACCCAGTACTTC
.,TRBJ2-7,.,TRBV19,CASSISGGINEQYF,TGTGCCAGTAGTATCTCTGGGGGGATAAACGAGCAGTACTTC
.,TRBJ2-5,TRBD2,TRBV5-1,CASSLAGGGETQYF,TGCGCCAGCAGCTTGGCCGGCGGGGGAGAGACCCAGTACTTC
.,TRBJ2-5,TRBD1,TRBV2,CASSRQGPEAQYF,TGTGCCAGCAGTCGACAGGGCCCAGAGGCCCAGTACTTC
once,TRBJ1-2,TRBD1,TRBV10-3,CAISERTGGENYGYTF,TGTGCCATCAGTGAAAGGACAGGGGGAGAGAACTATGGCTACACCTTC
.,TRBJ2-2,.,TRBV5-4,CASSLERVGELFF,TGTGCCAGCAGCTTAGAAAGAGTCGGGGAGCTGTTTTTT
.,TRBJ1-3,.,TRBV2,CASSQQGAGNTIYF,TGTGCCAGCAGTCAACAGGGAGCTGGAAACACCATATATTTT
.,TRBJ1-4,.,TRBV19,CASSQLEKLFF,TGTGCCAGTAGCCAACTTGAAAAACTGTTTTTT
few,TRBJ1-2,TRBD1,TRBV19,CASSSPGQRAGYTF,TGTGCCAGTAGTTCACCGGGACAGAGGGCTGGCTACACCTTC
.,TRBJ2-7,.,TRBV3-1/TRBV3-2,CASSQVRGYEQYF,TGTGCCAGCAGCCAAGTTCGGGGGTACGAGCAGTACTTC
.,TRBJ2-1,TRBD1,TRBV6-5,CASSYAAGGFYNEQFF,TGTGCCAGCAGTTACGCAGCAGGGGGATTTTACAATGAGCAGTTCTTC
.,TRBJ2-3,.,TRBV10-3,CASQEAGGVSTDTQYF,TGTGCCTCACAAGAGGCCGGGGGAGTAAGCACAGATACGCAGTATTTT
few,TRBJ1-1,TRBD1,TRBV5-6,CASSLERQGLNTEAFF,TGTGCCAGCAGCTTGGAACGACAGGGATTGAACACTGAAGCTTTCTTT
.,TRBJ1-1,.,TRBV7-9,CASSLGLGTEAFF,TGTGCCAGCAGCTTGGGACTGGGCACTGAAGCTTTCTTT
.,TRBJ2-3,.,TRBV5-1,CASSSGTARGDTQYF,TGCGCCAGCAGCTCCGGGACTGCACGGGGGGATACGCAGTATTTT
.,TRBJ2-5,TRBD1,TRBV28,CASSLTGTGKTQYF,TGTGCCAGCAGTTTAACCGGGACAGGGAAGACCCAGTACTTC
.,TRBJ1-3,TRBD1,TRBV5-1,CASSLTGEVGNTIYF,TGCGCCAGCAGCTTGACAGGGGAGGTCGGAAACACCATATATTTT
.,TRBJ2-4,TRBD2,TRBV10-3,CAIKAGGENIQYF,TGTGCCATCAAGGCCGGGGGGGAGAACATTCAGTACTTC
.,TRBJ1-2,.,TRBV5-5,CASSLVGGRVGYTF,TGTGCCAGCAGCTTGGTTGGGGGCAGGGTTGGCTACACCTTC
.,TRBJ1-4,.,TRBV7-9,CASSKGQNEKLFF,TGTGCCAGCAGCAAAGGACAAAATGAAAAACTGTTTTTT
.,TRBJ2-1,TRBD1,TRBV10-3,CAISESGQGGDEQFF,TGTGCCATCAGTGAGTCCGGACAGGGTGGGGATGAGCAGTTCTTC
many,TRBJ1-2,.,TRBV6-1,CASSEVVAGNYGYTF,TGTGCCAGCAGTGAAGTTGTGGCAGGGAACTATGGCTACACCTTC
.,TRBJ2-1,.,TRBV5-6,CASSYSRNEQFF,TGTGCCAGCAGCTACTCGAGAAATGAGCAGTTCTTC
.,TRBJ2-1,TRBD2,TRBV19,CASRRLAGGQIGNEQFF,TGTGCCAGTAGAAGACTAGCGGGGGGGCAGATCGGTAATGAGCAGTTCTTC
.,TRBJ2-5,TRBD2,TRBV7-3,CASSPTSGGAETQYF,TGTGCCAGCAGCCCGACTAGCGGGGGGGCGGAGACCCAGTACTTC
.,TRBJ1-2,.,TRBV29-1,CSVTGGDGYTF,TGCAGCGTAACGGGGGGGGATGGCTACACCTTC
few,TRBJ2-3,TRBD1,TRBV27,CASSHRGYDTQYF,TGTGCCAGCAGCCACAGGGGGTACGATACGCAGTATTTT
.,TRBJ2-1,TRBD2,TRBV6-2/TRBV6-3,CASSPFPGTSGGLGGSSYNEQFF,TGTGCCAGCAGCCCCTTTCCCGGGACTAGCGGGGGGCTCGGGGGTAGCTCCTACAATGAGCAGTTCTTC